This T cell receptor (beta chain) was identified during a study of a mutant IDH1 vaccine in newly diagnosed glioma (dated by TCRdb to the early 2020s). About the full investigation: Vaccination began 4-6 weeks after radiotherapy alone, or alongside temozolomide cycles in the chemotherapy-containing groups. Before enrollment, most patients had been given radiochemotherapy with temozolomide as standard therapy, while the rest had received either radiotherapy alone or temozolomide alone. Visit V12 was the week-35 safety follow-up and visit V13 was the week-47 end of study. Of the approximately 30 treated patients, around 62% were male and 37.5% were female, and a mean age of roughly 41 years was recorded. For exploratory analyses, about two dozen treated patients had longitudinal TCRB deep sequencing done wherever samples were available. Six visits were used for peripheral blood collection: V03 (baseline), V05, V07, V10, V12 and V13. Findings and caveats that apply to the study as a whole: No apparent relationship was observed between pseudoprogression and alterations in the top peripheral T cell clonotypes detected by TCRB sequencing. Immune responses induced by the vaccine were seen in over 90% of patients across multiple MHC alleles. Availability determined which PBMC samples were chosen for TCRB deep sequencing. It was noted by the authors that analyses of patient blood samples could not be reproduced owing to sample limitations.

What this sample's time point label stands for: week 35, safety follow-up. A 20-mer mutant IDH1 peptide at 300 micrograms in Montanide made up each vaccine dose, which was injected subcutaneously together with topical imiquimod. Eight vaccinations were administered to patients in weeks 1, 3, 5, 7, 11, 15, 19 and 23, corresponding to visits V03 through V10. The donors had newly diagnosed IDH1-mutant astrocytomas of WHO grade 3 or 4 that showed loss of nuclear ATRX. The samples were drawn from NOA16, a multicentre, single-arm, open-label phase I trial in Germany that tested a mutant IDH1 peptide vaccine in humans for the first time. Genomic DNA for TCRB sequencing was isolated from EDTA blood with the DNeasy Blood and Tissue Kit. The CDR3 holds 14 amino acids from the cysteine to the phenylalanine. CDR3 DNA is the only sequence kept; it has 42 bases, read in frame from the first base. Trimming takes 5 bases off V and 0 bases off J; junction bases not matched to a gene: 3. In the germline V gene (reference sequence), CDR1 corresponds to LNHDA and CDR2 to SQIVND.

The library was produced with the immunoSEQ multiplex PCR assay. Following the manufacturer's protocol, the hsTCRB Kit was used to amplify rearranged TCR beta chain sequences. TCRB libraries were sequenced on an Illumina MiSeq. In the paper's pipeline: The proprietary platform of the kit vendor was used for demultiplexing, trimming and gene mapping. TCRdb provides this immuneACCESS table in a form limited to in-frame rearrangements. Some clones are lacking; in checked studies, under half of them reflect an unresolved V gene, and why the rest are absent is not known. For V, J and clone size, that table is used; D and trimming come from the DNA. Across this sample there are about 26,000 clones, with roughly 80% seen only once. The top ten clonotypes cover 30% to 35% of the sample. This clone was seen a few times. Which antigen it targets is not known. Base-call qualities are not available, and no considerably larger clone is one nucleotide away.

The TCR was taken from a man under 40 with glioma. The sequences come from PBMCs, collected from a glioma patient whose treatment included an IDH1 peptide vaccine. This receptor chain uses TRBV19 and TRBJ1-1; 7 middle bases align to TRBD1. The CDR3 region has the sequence CASSVGGMNTEAFF. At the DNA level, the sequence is TGTGCCAGTAGTGTAGGGGGCATGAACACTGAAGCTTTCTTT.